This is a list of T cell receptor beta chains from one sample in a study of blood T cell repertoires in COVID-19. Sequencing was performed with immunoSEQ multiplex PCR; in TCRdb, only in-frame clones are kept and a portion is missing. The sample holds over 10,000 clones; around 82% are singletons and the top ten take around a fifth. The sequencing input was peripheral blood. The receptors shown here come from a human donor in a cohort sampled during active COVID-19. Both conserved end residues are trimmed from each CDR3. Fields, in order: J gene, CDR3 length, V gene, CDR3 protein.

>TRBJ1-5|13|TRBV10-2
ASSEGGRRNQPQH
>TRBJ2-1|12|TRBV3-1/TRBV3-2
ASSRRDRAYEQF
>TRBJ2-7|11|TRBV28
ASSLTGTYEQY
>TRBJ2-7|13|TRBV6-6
ASSLAAQSSYEQY
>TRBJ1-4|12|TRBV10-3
AIRQGATNEKLF
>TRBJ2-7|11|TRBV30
AWSVRLRYEQY
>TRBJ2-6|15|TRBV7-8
ASSLVWRVSLANVLT
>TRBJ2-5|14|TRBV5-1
ASSLDPPQAQETQY
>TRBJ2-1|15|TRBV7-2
ASSLSVSASGGGYQF
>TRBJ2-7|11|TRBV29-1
SVVAGVGDEQY
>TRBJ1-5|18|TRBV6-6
ASSQPREGWGVYSNQPQH
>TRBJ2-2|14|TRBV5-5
ASEAPKPRGTGELF
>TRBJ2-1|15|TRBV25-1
ASTPTGLAGRYNEQF
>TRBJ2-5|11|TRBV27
ASSLGPWATQY
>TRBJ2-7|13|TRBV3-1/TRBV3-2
ASSQAPGQLYEQY
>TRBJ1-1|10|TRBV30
AWSVPRRVAF
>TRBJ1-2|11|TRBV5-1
ASRPGFNYGYT
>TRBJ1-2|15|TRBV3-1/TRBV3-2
ASSPRGRGRTNYGYT
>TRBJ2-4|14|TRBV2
ASSDQQSLAKNIQY
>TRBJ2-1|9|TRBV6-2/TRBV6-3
ASSGGGEQF
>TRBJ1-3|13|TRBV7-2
ASSLVAGTVNTIY
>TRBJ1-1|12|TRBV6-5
ASNRAWLNTEAF
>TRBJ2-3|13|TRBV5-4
ASSLTSGGEGTQY
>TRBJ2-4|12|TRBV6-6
ASNPTGSGYIQY